The rows below give T cell receptor beta chains drawn from one sample of a study of neurological immune-mediated disorders. Via MiXCR, TCRdb re-called the 5' RACE reads, giving one row per CDR3 protein. The table records fewer than 55,000 distinct CDR3 sequences, over 6% of them present only once. Sequencing was performed on CD4+ T cells from blood. These receptors came from a woman in her thirties or forties in good health. The CDR3 runs from the conserved cysteine through the conserved F or W. A D gene is named only where the DNA matches it firmly. Clone size, where shown, is once, few, many, or a class for clones that have expanded.

V	D	size	J	DNA	CDR3
TRBV5-6	.	.	TRBJ1-5	TGTGCCAGCAACTCAAAGGGACTGGGGAATCAGCACCAGCATTTT	CASNSKGLGNQHQHF
TRBV28	.	many	TRBJ2-1	TGTGCCAGCAGTCGGTCGAGAAATGAGCAGTTCTTC	CASSRSRNEQFF
TRBV12-3/TRBV12-4	TRBD2	many	TRBJ2-7	TGTGCCAGCACCCTGTCGGGGCCGGGGCCTAGCGGTACCTACGAGCAGTACTTC	CASTLSGPGPSGTYEQYF
TRBV28	.	.	TRBJ2-3	TGTGCCAGCAGCTTCCCACCCCGGGTAGCGAGCACAGATACGCAGTATTTT	CASSFPPRVASTDTQYF
TRBV12-3/TRBV12-4	.	many	TRBJ1-2	TGTGCCAGCAGTTTCTGGGGCAATTTCTATGGCTACACCTTC	CASSFWGNFYGYTF
TRBV20-1	TRBD1	.	TRBJ1-5	TGCAGTGCTGTAGGGGACAGGGGGGGAGGCAATCAGCCCCAGCATTTT	CSAVGDRGGGNQPQHF
TRBV29-1	TRBD2	many	TRBJ2-1	TGCAGCGTTGAGCCGTTGGGGACAGAGGGACTAGCGGGCAATGAGCAGTTCTTC	CSVEPLGTEGLAGNEQFF
TRBV6-2/TRBV6-3	.	few	TRBJ2-1	TGTGCCAGCAGCCCTCGTAGGGAGCAGTTCTTC	CASSPRREQFF
TRBV14	TRBD1	many	TRBJ2-7	TGTGCCAGCAGCCCTAGGGAGGGACAGGGATACTTC	CASSPREGQGYF
TRBV6-1	.	many	TRBJ2-7	TGTGCCAGCAGTGAACTTCCGCCCTACGAGCAGTACTTC	CASSELPPYEQYF
TRBV7-9	TRBD1	many	TRBJ2-1	TGTGCCAGCAGCTCTTCCCAGGGGGATGAGCAGTTCTTC	CASSSSQGDEQFF
TRBV20-1	TRBD1	many	TRBJ2-2	TGCAGTGCTAGTGACAGGGGGTATAGGGAGCTGTTTTTT	CSASDRGYRELFF
TRBV7-3	.	many	TRBJ1-1	TGTGCCAGCAGCTTATGGGGGTCCGACACTGAAGCTTTCTTT	CASSLWGSDTEAFF
TRBV28	TRBD2	many	TRBJ2-1	TGTGCCAGCAGTTTGCCAGCGGGGATACACAATGAGCAGTTCTTC	CASSLPAGIHNEQFF
TRBV5-1	.	many	TRBJ1-1	TGCGCCAGCAGCCCCCGCAGCGGGGGGAACACTGAAGCTTTCTTT	CASSPRSGGNTEAFF
TRBV28	TRBD1	many	TRBJ2-6	TGTGCCAGCAGACGGACAGGGTATGGGGCCAACGTCCTGACTTTC	CASRRTGYGANVLTF
TRBV3-1	TRBD2	many	TRBJ2-3	TGTGCCAGCCGACCGGGACTAGCGGGAGTAGGTACGCAGTATTTT	CASRPGLAGVGTQYF
TRBV2	.	many	TRBJ2-3	TGTGCCAGCAGTGAACGGAGAGGCACAGATACGCAGTATTTT	CASSERRGTDTQYF
TRBV5-5	TRBD1	many	TRBJ2-2	TGTGCCAGCAGCTTTAGAGTGGGACAGGGGCACGGGGAGCTGTTTTTT	CASSFRVGQGHGELFF
TRBV20-1	.	few	TRBJ1-5	TGCAGTGCTTCCACAGCCGGGCCAAAGTCCCAGCATTTT	CSASTAGPKSQHF
TRBV9	TRBD2	many	TRBJ2-1	TGTGCCAGCAGCGGGACTAGCGGGGGGTTAGGTGAGCAGTTCTTC	CASSGTSGGLGEQFF
TRBV15	TRBD2	medium-sized	TRBJ2-3	TGTGCCACCAGCAGAGATCGCGGGAGGATTGATACGCAGTATTTT	CATSRDRGRIDTQYF
TRBV10-2	.	many	TRBJ2-5	TGCGCCAGCAGTGAACCTCCAGGGGAGACCCAGTACTTC	CASSEPPGETQYF
TRBV5-1	TRBD2	many	TRBJ2-1	TGCGCCAGCAGCTTGGTGGCGGGAGAGGCCCTCGAGCAGTTCTTC	CASSLVAGEALEQFF
TRBV10-3	.	many	TRBJ1-1	TGTGCCATCAGTGAGCTAATCGGGGGTAAACGAGCTTTCTTT	CAISELIGGKRAFF
TRBV5-1	.	many	TRBJ2-2	TGCGCCAGCAATCTTGTCCAGGGTCGGACCGGGGAGCTGTTTTTT	CASNLVQGRTGELFF
TRBV5-1	.	many	TRBJ2-1	TGCGCCAGCTGGGCTACCGGGTCCTATGAGCAGTTCTTC	CASWATGSYEQFF
TRBV20-1	TRBD2	many	TRBJ2-7	TGCAGTGCTAGCCTAGCGGGAGCGTACGAGCAGTACTTC	CSASLAGAYEQYF
TRBV7-9	.	many	TRBJ2-1	TGTGCCAGCAGCCCCCAGTCGGCCTCCAATGAGCAGTTCTTC	CASSPQSASNEQFF
TRBV12-3/TRBV12-4	.	many	TRBJ1-6	TGTGCCAGCAGTTTCTCAGGGTATAATTCACCCCTCCACTTT	CASSFSGYNSPLHF
TRBV27	.	many	TRBJ2-3	TGTGCCAGCAGTTTGGTATGGACAGATACGCAGTATTTT	CASSLVWTDTQYF
TRBV5-1	TRBD1	many	TRBJ1-1	TGCGCCAGCAGCACCTTTGACAGGGTTGGCACTGAAGCTTTCTTT	CASSTFDRVGTEAFF
TRBV20-1	TRBD1	many	TRBJ2-1	TGCAGTGCTCCCAGACAGGGGGTTTACAATGAGCAGTTCTTC	CSAPRQGVYNEQFF
TRBV11-2	.	many	TRBJ2-1	TGTGCCAGCAGCTTATCCCCACAGAATGAGCAGTTCTTC	CASSLSPQNEQFF
TRBV5-1	TRBD2	many	TRBJ2-2	TGCGCCAGCAGCTTGATTGGGACTAGATTTCGTGTCGGGGAGCTGTTTTTT	CASSLIGTRFRVGELFF
TRBV5-1	.	many	TRBJ1-1	TGCGCCAGCAGCGCCGGGGGGGACACTGAAGCTTTCTTT	CASSAGGDTEAFF
TRBV28	.	many	TRBJ1-1	TGTGCCAGCAGTCCTCACCCCGACGGGAACACTGAAGCTTTCTTT	CASSPHPDGNTEAFF
TRBV20-1	TRBD2	many	TRBJ2-7	TGCAGTCAAAGACTAGCGGGCCCCTACGAGCAGTACTTC	CSQRLAGPYEQYF
TRBV28	TRBD2	many	TRBJ2-1	TGTGCCAGCAGTCCCTCCAGACTAGCCCCCTACAATGAGCAGTTCTTC	CASSPSRLAPYNEQFF
TRBV7-2	TRBD1	many	TRBJ1-5	TGTGCCAGCAGCTTGGACAGGGGGCTATTACAGCCCCAGCATTTT	CASSLDRGLLQPQHF
TRBV20-1	TRBD1	many	TRBJ1-2	TGCAGTGCAACCGGGACAGGACGTGGCTACACCTTC	CSATGTGRGYTF
TRBV14	TRBD2	many	TRBJ2-1	TGTGCCAGCCGCGGAGCGGGAGTTCACAATGAGCAGTTCTTC	CASRGAGVHNEQFF
TRBV20-1	.	many	TRBJ2-2	TGCAGTGCTAGTAACATGCGAGGGGTAGGCACCGGGGAGCTGTTTTTT	CSASNMRGVGTGELFF
TRBV5-1	TRBD1	many	TRBJ1-1	TGCGCCAGCAGCTTGCAGGGGGGGAACACTGAAGCTTTCTTT	CASSLQGGNTEAFF
TRBV20-1	TRBD2	few	TRBJ2-3	TGCAGTGCGACGACGACTAGCGGTTTCACAGATACGCAGTATTTT	CSATTTSGFTDTQYF
TRBV6-2/TRBV6-3	TRBD2	many	TRBJ2-5	TGTGCCAGCAGACCGCTAGCGGGAGTACAAGAGACCCAGTACTTC	CASRPLAGVQETQYF
TRBV20-1	.	many	TRBJ2-3	TGCAGTGCTATTACGGGAGCAAGAGATACGCAGTATTTT	CSAITGARDTQYF
TRBV29-1	.	medium-sized	TRBJ1-1	TGCAGCGTTGAACAGGCCGGCATGTTT	CSVEQAGMF